This T cell receptor beta chain was recorded in a study of blood T cell repertoires in COVID-19. For the study at large: Donors in the United States, Italy and Spain gave samples during acute or convalescent COVID-19.

Original processing methods: Counts of nucleated cells, estimated from reference gene primer amplification, were obtained. Method: immunoSEQ multiplex PCR; TCRdb's copy keeps in-frame clones and lacks some. V, J and clone size are those of that table, while D and trimming were read from the DNA. The sample holds roughly 190,000 clones, around 80% seen once. The sample consisted of peripheral blood. The sequence was collected from a man aged 25-45 years with active or convalescent COVID-19.

CDR3 loop: CASSLVVTGQTEAFF. The CDR3, as DNA: TGCGCCAGCAGCTTGGTGGTTACAGGGCAAACTGAAGCTTTCTTT. V and J are TRBV5-1 and TRBJ1-1; D might be TRBD1 (6 bases). Germline CDR1 is SGHRS and CDR2 is YFSETQ. The CDR3 spans 15 residues. V was pared by 0 bases and J by 5 bases, with 14 bases between.